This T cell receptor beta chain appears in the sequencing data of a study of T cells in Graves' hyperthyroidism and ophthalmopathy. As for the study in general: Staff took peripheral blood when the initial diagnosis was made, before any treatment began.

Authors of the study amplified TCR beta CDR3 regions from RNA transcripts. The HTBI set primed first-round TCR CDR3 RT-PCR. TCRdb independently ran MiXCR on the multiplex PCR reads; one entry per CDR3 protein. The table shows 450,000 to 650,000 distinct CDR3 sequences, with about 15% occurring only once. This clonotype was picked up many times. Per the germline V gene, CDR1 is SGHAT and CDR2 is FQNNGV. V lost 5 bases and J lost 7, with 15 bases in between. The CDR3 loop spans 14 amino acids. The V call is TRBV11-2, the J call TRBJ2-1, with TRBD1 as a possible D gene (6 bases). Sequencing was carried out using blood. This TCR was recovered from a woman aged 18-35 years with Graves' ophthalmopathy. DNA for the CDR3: TGTGCCAGCAGCCTGCGACAGGCCGCGAATGAGCAGTTCTTC. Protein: CASSLRQAANEQFF.